The text below deals with one T cell receptor beta chain. Profiled with immunoSEQ multiplex PCR; TCRdb holds only in-frame clones, not every one. Among roughly 200,000 clones, 84% were seen once, and the ten largest hold approximately 19%. The sample comes from a study of blood T cell repertoires in COVID-19. The germline V and J ends were trimmed by 6 bases and 4 bases, with 12 bases remaining between them. This CDR3 region has 14 residues. Germline lookup yields CDR1 MNHEY and CDR2 SVGEGT. The rearrangement joins TRBV6-2 or TRBV6-3 to TRBJ1-4, with D maybe TRBD1 (5 bases). The source of this sequence is a human donor in a cohort sampled during active COVID-19. Material for sequencing was peripheral blood. The CDR3 region has the DNA TGTGCCAGCAGCCATGGGGGGTTTAATGAAAAACTGTTTTTT. Its translation is CASSHGGFNEKLFF.